Shown below are 13 T cell receptor beta chains from a single sample sequenced in a study of cytomegalovirus exposure and HLA in healthy donors. Method: immunoSEQ multiplex PCR; TCRdb's copy keeps in-frame clones and lacks some. Of 150,000 to 200,000 clones listed, about 90% are singletons. The sequenced sample consisted of PBMCs. The source is a woman aged 18-30 years in good health and CMV-seropositive.

In its sample, this clone was seen once. The V and J genes are TRBV10-3 and TRBJ2-6, with a tentative D call TRBD1 (6 bases). CDR1 and CDR2 (germline): ENHRY, SYGVKD. The CDR3 has 16 amino acids. Trimming removed 0 bases from V and 4 bases from J, with 10 bases in between. The DNA for the CDR3 is TGTGCCATCAGTGAGTCAACAGGGACGGGGGCCAACGTCCTGACTTTC. Residues: CAISESTGTGANVLTF.

V gene TRBV5-8 combines with J gene TRBJ2-1; D is unclear. Germline CDR1 SGHTS, CDR2 YDEGEE. V was shortened by 4 bases and J by 7 bases, with 18 bases between the two germline ends. The CDR3 is 15 amino acids. CDR3 loop: CASSPRSRLLNEQFF. The CDR3 coding sequence is TGTGCCAGCAGCCCGCGGAGTAGGCTGCTAAATGAGCAGTTCTTC.

The V and J genes are TRBV5-1 and TRBJ2-1, with D possibly matching TRBD2 (5 bases). The CDR3 consists of 14 residues. Germline loops: CDR1 SGHRS, CDR2 YFSETQ. V gave up 0 bases and J gave up 5 bases, with 9 bases separating them. The CDR3 DNA follows: TGCGCCAGCAGCTTGGCTCTAGCAGACAATGAGCAGTTCTTC. Its protein is CASSLALADNEQFF.

The chain is built from TRBV4-1 and TRBJ2-1, with D maybe TRBD1 (6 bases). The ends were cut back, 5 bases at V and 4 bases at J, with 9 bases in the middle. The germline V gene has CDR1 MGHRA and CDR2 YSYEKL. The CDR3 consists of 13 residues. CDR3 amino acids: CASSVTGYNEQFF. CDR3 coding DNA: TGCGCCAGCAGCGTCACAGGGTACAATGAGCAGTTCTTC.

The chain is built from TRBV6-1 and TRBJ2-1; the D gene is possibly TRBD2 (6 bases). CDR3 length: 15 amino acids. Germline loops: CDR1 MNHNS, CDR2 SASEGT. The ends were cut back, 7 bases at V and 0 bases at J, with 13 bases in the middle. The CDR3 sequence: CASKGTGSSYNEQFF. The CDR3 DNA is TGTGCCAGCAAGGGGACTGGAAGCTCCTACAATGAGCAGTTCTTC.

The chain links TRBV25-1 to TRBJ2-1, with 11 bases matching TRBD2. V trimming: 4 bases; J trimming: 5 bases; junction bases outside the gene matches: 4. Per germline, CDR1 MGHDK and CDR2 SYGVNS. This CDR3 region has 15 residues. CDR3 nucleotides: TGTGCCAGCAGTGGGCTAGCGGGAGGTCACAATGAGCAGTTCTTC. Translation gives CASSGLAGGHNEQFF. The full variable domain, completed using reference TRBV25-1 and TRBJ2-1, is EADIYQTPRYLVIGTGKKITLECSQTMGHDKMYWYQQDPGMELHLIHYSYGVNSTEKGDLSSESTVSRIRTEHFPLTLESARPSHTSQYLCASSGLAGGHNEQFFGPGTRLTVL.

To note about this clone: Within the sample, other DNA sequences also encode this same CDR3. This sequence joins TRBV7-9 and TRBJ1-5, with TRBD1 as a possible D gene (5 bases). The CDR3 spans 12 residues. The germline V and J ends were trimmed by 1 base and 7 bases, with 5 bases remaining between them. Germline loops: CDR1 SEHNR, CDR2 FQNEAQ (reference sequence). DNA for the CDR3: TGTGCCAGCAGCTTAGGGGGCCAGCCCCAGCATTTT. Protein: CASSLGGQPQHF.

The gene calls are TRBV6-5 and TRBJ2-5; tentative D call: TRBD1 (6 bases). CDR1 and CDR2 (germline): MNHEY, SVGAGI. The CDR3 runs 14 residues. V gave up 6 bases and J gave up 3 bases, with 14 bases separating them. Here the CDR3 DNA reads TGTGCCAGCAGGACCAGGGGCGCGGAAGAGACCCAGTACTTC. Its protein is CASRTRGAEETQYF.

The gene calls are TRBV7-9 and TRBJ2-1; D may be TRBD2 (6 bases). CDR1 SEHNR and CDR2 FQNEAQ come from the germline V gene (reference sequence). This CDR3 has 13 amino acids. V dropped 0 bases and J dropped 10 bases, with 10 bases sitting between them. The CDR3 sequence: CASSLAGSDEQFF. The CDR3 DNA reads as TGTGCCAGCAGCTTAGCCGGGAGTGACGAGCAGTTCTTC.

This clone was seen a single time. The chain employs TRBV4-2 and TRBJ1-5, with D tentatively TRBD1 (6 bases). Germline-derived CDR1 and CDR2 are LGHNA and YNFKEQ. The CDR3 covers 15 residues. V lost 0 bases and J lost 6, with 12 bases in between. The CDR3 DNA reads TGTGCCAGCAGCCAAGATTTAGGGGGAAGTCAGCCCCAGCATTTT. Translated: CASSQDLGGSQPQHF.

This chain links TRBV5-6 with TRBJ2-5; D is possibly TRBD1 (5 bases). With 5 bases removed from V and 4 bases from J, the gap between germline ends came to 9 bases. Germline V gene data show CDR1 as SGHDT and CDR2 as YYEEEE. This CDR3 has 12 residues. The CDR3 spells CASSSGLETQYF. The CDR3 DNA follows: TGTGCCAGCAGTTCAGGGTTAGAGACCCAGTACTTC.

V gene TRBV5-1 combines with J gene TRBJ2-1, with 7 positions matching TRBD1. J gave up 16 bases and V 0 bases, and 10 bases lay outside the gene matches. Per the germline V gene, CDR1 is SGHRS and CDR2 is YFSETQ. The CDR3 runs 13 residues. CDR3 in DNA: TGCGCCAGCAGCTTGGGTCAAGGACAGGTATTATTCTTC. Translated, it gives CASSLGQGQVLFF. Looking up the rest from reference TRBV5-1 and TRBJ2-1 gives the full variable domain: KAGVTQTPRYLIKTRGQQVTLSCSPISGHRSVSWYQQTPGQGLQFLFEYFSETQRNKGNFPGRFSGRQFSNSRSEMNVSTLELGDSALYLCASSLGQGQVLFFGPGTRLTVL.

This chain links TRBV2 with TRBJ2-5; 8 nucleotides align to TRBD1. Trimming at V came to 9 bases and at J to 5 bases, leaving 11 bases not matched to a gene. CDR1 SNHLY and CDR2 FYNNEI come from the germline V gene. This CDR3 spans 14 amino acids. CDR3 loop: CASAPQGARETQYF. CDR3 nucleotides: TGTGCCAGTGCACCTCAGGGGGCGCGGGAGACCCAGTACTTC.